This T cell receptor beta chain was identified in a study of T-cell memory formation after mild COVID-19. Study summary: Across donors, TCR clusters were largely donor specific.

Each CDR3 protein gets one entry after TCRdb re-called the 5' RACE reads with MiXCR. This table has about 160,000 distinct CDR3 sequences, less than 40% appearing once. Study-wide results and caveats: The authors left the SARS-CoV-2 specificity of second-wave clones peaking on day 37 unconfirmed. Researchers found some responding clones in pre-infection memory, a sign that cross-reactive memory joined.

This clonotype was recorded a few times. Its antigen is as yet unknown. Unmatched junction bases numbered 5, after V lost 5 bases and J lost 7 bases. The CDR3 extends over 14 amino acids. Germline assignment: CDR1 SGHTA and CDR2 FQGNSA. Material: PBMCs or a T cell subset sorted from them (not recorded which). The TCR comes from an adult woman who had mild COVID-19 (a few samples of this study predate the infection). Cell type and time point are not known. This chain joins TRBV7-2 and TRBJ2-1, with TRBD2 matching 10 bases. CDR3 region: CASSVSGGPNEQFF. The CDR3, as DNA: TGTGCCAGCAGCGTTAGCGGGGGGCCGAATGAGCAGTTCTTC.